This T cell receptor (beta chain) was identified in a study of post-analysis software for immune sequencing data. For the study at large: Clinical courses comprised relapsing-remitting, secondary progressive and progressive-relapsing multiple sclerosis.

This CDR3 region has 14 residues. V lost 6 bases and J 9 bases, leaving 18 bases between the germline ends. The V gene's germline CDR1 is MDHEN and CDR2 SYDVKM. In regard to this clonotype: Its antigen is currently unknown.

Study-level findings and limits: Controls had lower frequencies than patients of about five TRBV segments, which included TRBV5-6, TRBV5-1 and TRBV20-1. Comparison with controls showed significantly lower normalized Chao1 diversity in multiple sclerosis patients.

cDNA libraries of TCR beta carried unique molecular identifiers. Each CDR3 protein gets one entry after TCRdb re-called the PCR reads with MiXCR. The sample lists roughly 170,000 distinct CDR3 sequences, around 28% seen once, with approximately 1.5% in the top ten. The V gene is TRBV28, the J gene TRBJ2-1; D possibly matches TRBD1 or TRBD2 (6 bases each). Sequencing was performed on blood. This TCR was sampled from a girl aged 10-17 years with multiple sclerosis. CDR3 DNA: TGTGCCAGCAGGACGCCAGGGGAGGCGGGTGAGCAGTTCTTC. This sequence encodes CASRTPGEAGEQFF.